The 7 T cell receptor beta chains below come from one sample, sequenced in a study of T-cell memory formation after mild COVID-19. Using its own MiXCR run on the 5' RACE reads, TCRdb lists one record per CDR3 protein. The sample lists hundreds of thousands of distinct CDR3 sequences; about 20% were seen once. The sequencing sample was made of PBMCs or a T cell subset sorted from them (not recorded which). These receptors all come from an adult woman who had mild COVID-19 (a few samples of this study predate the infection). Cell type and time point are not known.

The chain carries TRBV20-1 and TRBJ2-7; D remains unclear. Germline V lookup: CDR1 DFQATT, CDR2 SNEGSKA (reference sequence). V was clipped by 1 base and J by 5 bases, with 9 bases between them. CDR3 length: 12 residues. The CDR3 reads CSARGSLDEQYF. Here the CDR3 DNA reads TGCAGTGCTAGAGGTAGCCTAGACGAGCAGTACTTC.

J is TRBJ2-7 and V is TRBV19; no firm D call. Trimming pared 3 bases from V and 3 bases from J, leaving 9 bases between. This CDR3 has 13 residues. Germline-derived CDR1 and CDR2 are LNHDA and SQIVND (reference sequence). The CDR3: CASSMARSYEQYF. The CDR3 nucleotides are TGTGCCAGTAGTATGGCGCGGAGCTACGAGCAGTACTTC. Complete variable domain (other parts from reference TRBV19 and TRBJ2-7): DGGITQSPKYLFRKEGQNVTLSCEQNLNHDAMYWYRQDPGQGLRLIYYSQIVNDFQKGDIAEGYSVSREKKESFPLTVTSAQKNPTAFYLCASSMARSYEQYFGPGTRLTVT.

The chain links TRBV7-3 to TRBJ2-1; 15 positions agree with TRBD2. The germline CDR1 and CDR2 sequences are SGHTA and FQGTGA. The CDR3 has 15 amino acids. V gave up 4 bases and J gave up 9 bases; unmatched junction bases: 4. The CDR3 reads CASSWTSGGAGEQFF. For the CDR3, the DNA is TGTGCCAGCAGCTGGACTAGCGGGGGGGCCGGTGAGCAGTTCTTC.

The V gene is TRBV5-1, the J gene TRBJ2-1; 10 nucleotides align to TRBD1. CDR1 is SGHRS, CDR2 YFSETQ, per germline. V gave up 3 bases and J gave up 3 bases; unmatched junction bases: 9. The CDR3 spans 17 residues. Here the CDR3 reads CASSYGYRDRGYNEQFF. CDR3 in DNA: TGCGCCAGCAGCTACGGATACCGGGACAGGGGCTACAATGAGCAGTTCTTC.

The gene calls are TRBV12-3 or TRBV12-4 and TRBJ1-2; 12 bases are shared with TRBD1. Unmatched junction bases numbered 7, after V lost 5 bases and J lost 3 bases. CDR3 size: 16 residues. The CDR3 nucleotides are TGTGCCAGCAGTACCCTTGGGACAGGGGGCGACTATGGCTACACCTTC. Its protein is CASSTLGTGGDYGYTF.

The chain carries TRBV7-9 and TRBJ1-5; D uncertain. The germline CDR1 and CDR2 sequences are SEHNR and FQNEAQ (reference sequence). The CDR3 has 12 amino acids. The germline V and J ends were trimmed by 1 base and 8 bases, with 6 bases remaining between them. CDR3 bases: TGTGCCAGCAGCTTAGAATATGAGCCCCAGCATTTT. It encodes CASSLEYEPQHF.

The chain couples TRBV20-1 to TRBJ1-6, with D tentatively TRBD1 (5 bases). Trimming took 6 bases from V and 9 from J, leaving 15 bases between them. Per germline, CDR1 DFQATT and CDR2 SNEGSKA (reference sequence). There are 13 residues in the CDR3. The CDR3 sequence is CSAANQGTSPLHF. CDR3 nucleotides: TGCAGTGCCGCGAACCAGGGTACTTCACCCCTCCACTTT.